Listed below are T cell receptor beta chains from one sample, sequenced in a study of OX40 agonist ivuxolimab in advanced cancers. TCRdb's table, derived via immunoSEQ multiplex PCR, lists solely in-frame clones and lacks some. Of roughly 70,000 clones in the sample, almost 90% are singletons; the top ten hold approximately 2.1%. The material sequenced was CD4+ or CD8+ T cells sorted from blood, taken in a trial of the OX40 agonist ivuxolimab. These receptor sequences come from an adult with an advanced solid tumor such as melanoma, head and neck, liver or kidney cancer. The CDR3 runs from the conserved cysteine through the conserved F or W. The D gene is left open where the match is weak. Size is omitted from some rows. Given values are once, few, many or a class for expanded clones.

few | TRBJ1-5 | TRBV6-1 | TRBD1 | TGTGCCAGCAGGGACAGGGCTAGTCAGCCCCAGCATTTT | CASRDRASQPQHF
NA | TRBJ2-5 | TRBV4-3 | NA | TGCGCCAGCAGCCAAGAAGAGGGAACCCAGTACTTC | CASSQEEGTQYF
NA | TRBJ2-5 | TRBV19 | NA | TGTGCCAGTACCCATGGCCGGGGGGCCGCGGAGACCCAGTACTTC | CASTHGRGAAETQYF
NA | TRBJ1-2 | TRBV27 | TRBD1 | TGTGCCAGCAGTTTAACACGACAGGGGATAAACTATGGCTACACCTTC | CASSLTRQGINYGYTF
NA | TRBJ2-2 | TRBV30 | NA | TGTGCCTTCTATGAAAGCGCCGGGGAGCTGTTTTTT | CAFYESAGELFF
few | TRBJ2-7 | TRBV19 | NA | TGTGCCAGTAAAACGGGCCCCGCTTCCACCGAGCAGTACTTC | CASKTGPASTEQYF
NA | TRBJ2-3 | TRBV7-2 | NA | TGTGCCAGCAGCCACCCAGGGGCCAAAGATACGCAGTATTTT | CASSHPGAKDTQYF
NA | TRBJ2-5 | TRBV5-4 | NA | TGTGCCAGCAGCCCCTGGACGTCACAAGAGACCCAGTACTTC | CASSPWTSQETQYF
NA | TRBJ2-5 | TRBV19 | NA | TGTGCCAGTAGTAGCTCGACAGGAAAAGAGACCCAGTACTTC | CASSSSTGKETQYF
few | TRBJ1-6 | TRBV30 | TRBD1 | TGTGCCTGGAGTGCGCAGGGGGCTGCACCCCTCCACTTT | CAWSAQGAAPLHF
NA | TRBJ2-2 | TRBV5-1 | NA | TGCGCCAGCAGCTTGACCCCAGCCGGGGAGCTGTTTTTT | CASSLTPAGELFF
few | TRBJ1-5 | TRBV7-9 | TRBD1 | TGTGCCGGAGAACAGGGGGCAGGGCCCCAGCATTTT | CAGEQGAGPQHF
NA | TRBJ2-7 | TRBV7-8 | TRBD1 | TGTGCCAGCAGCTTAAAGAACAGGGGAAGCTCCTACGAGCAGTACTTC | CASSLKNRGSSYEQYF
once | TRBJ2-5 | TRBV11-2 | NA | TGTGCCAGCAGCTTTGGCGGCGGGGTCGGTGAGACCCAGTACTTC | CASSFGGGVGETQYF
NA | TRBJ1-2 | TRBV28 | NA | TGTGCCAGCAGTTTAGGGGGCCGTTCTAACTATGGCTACACCTTC | CASSLGGRSNYGYTF
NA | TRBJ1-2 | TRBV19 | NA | TGTGCCAGTAGCCGCCAGGGATACTATGGCTACACCTTC | CASSRQGYYGYTF
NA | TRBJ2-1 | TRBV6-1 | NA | TGTGCCACCCAGGGGCCAATTTCGGGTCAGTTCTTC | CATQGPISGQFF
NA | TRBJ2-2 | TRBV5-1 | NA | TGCGCCAGCAGCGGGGGACCATCCCCGAACACCGGGGAGCTGTTTTTT | CASSGGPSPNTGELFF
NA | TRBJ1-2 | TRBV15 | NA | TGTGCCACCAGCAGAGACAGGTCTGGCTATGGCTACACCTTC | CATSRDRSGYGYTF
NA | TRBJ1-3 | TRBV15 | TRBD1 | TGTGCCACCAGCCGGCCGACCTATGCGGGACAGGGGGCTGGAAACACCATATATTTT | CATSRPTYAGQGAGNTIYF
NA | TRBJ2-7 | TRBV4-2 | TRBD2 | TGTGCCAGCAGCCGGCGGGACTACTACGAGCAGTACTTC | CASSRRDYYEQYF
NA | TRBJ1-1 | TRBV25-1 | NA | TGTGCCAGCCTATCACCGGGGGCCGACGGGGCTTTCTTT | CASLSPGADGAFF
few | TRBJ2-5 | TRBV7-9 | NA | TGTGCCAGCAGCTTAGCGGGGGGGCCGAAGACCCAGTACTTC | CASSLAGGPKTQYF
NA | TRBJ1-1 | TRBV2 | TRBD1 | TGTGCCAGCAACCCCCGGGACAGGGTTACTGAAGCTTTCTTT | CASNPRDRVTEAFF
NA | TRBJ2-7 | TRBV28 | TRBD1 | TGTGCCAGCCTGGCGGACAGGGCCCACGAGCAGTACTTC | CASLADRAHEQYF
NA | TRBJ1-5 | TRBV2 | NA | TGTGCCAGCAGTGAGGGGAATAGCAATCAGCCCCAGCATTTT | CASSEGNSNQPQHF
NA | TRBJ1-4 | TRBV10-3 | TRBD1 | TGTGCCATCAGTGAGTCGACAGGGGCAACTAATGAAAAACTGTTTTTT | CAISESTGATNEKLFF
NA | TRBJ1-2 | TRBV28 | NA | TGTGCCAGCAGTTTAGGGGGGGGCTATGGCTACACCTTC | CASSLGGGYGYTF
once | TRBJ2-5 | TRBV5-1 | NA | TGCGCCAGCAGCTTGGCCCCGAACACCAAAGAGGCCCAGTACTTC | CASSLAPNTKEAQYF
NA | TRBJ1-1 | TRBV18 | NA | TGTGCCAGCTCACCACGGGGGCCCCAGGGTGAAGCTTTCTTT | CASSPRGPQGEAFF
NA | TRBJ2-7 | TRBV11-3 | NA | TGTGCCAGCAGCCCCCTGGGGGGGCGCGAGCAGTACTTC | CASSPLGGREQYF
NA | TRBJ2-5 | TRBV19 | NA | TGTGCCAGTAGCCAAGGGGGGACGGCAGAGACCCAGTACTTC | CASSQGGTAETQYF
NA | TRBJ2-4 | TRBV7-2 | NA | TGTGCCAGCAGCTCTAAGGGAAACATTCAGTACTTC | CASSSKGNIQYF
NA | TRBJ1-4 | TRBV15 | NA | TGTGCCACCAGCAGAGAAAGCGGGGATGAAAAACTGTTTTTT | CATSRESGDEKLFF
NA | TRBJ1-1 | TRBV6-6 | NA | TGTGCCAGCAGTTACCCTCCACGGGGGGCCACTGAAGCTTTCTTT | CASSYPPRGATEAFF
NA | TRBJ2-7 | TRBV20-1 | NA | TGCAGTGCTGGGGAGGCTCACGAGCAGTACTTC | CSAGEAHEQYF
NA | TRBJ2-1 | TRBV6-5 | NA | TGTGCCAGTTCGAACAGGGTGAATAGTGAGCAGTTCTTC | CASSNRVNSEQFF
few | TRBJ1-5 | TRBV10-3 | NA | TGTGCCATACAGGACCCGGGGCAGCCCCAGCATTTT | CAIQDPGQPQHF
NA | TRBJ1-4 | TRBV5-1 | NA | TGCGCCAGCAGCTTGGCTAGGGGCGGACATGAAAAACTGTTTTTT | CASSLARGGHEKLFF
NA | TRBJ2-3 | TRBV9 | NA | TGTGCCAGCAGCCCGCCTGGGGGGGATACGCAGTATTTT | CASSPPGGDTQYF
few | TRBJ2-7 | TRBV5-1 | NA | TGCGCCAGCAGCCAGGACTTTTACTACGAGCAGTACTTC | CASSQDFYYEQYF
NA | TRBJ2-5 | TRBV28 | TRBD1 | TGTGCCAGCAGTTTCGGACAGGGTAGGAGCGAGACCCAGTACTTC | CASSFGQGRSETQYF
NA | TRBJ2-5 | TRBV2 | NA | TGTGCCAGCAGACTCTTTCTCGGGGAGACCCAGTACTTC | CASRLFLGETQYF
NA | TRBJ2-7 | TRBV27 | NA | TGTGCCAGCAGAGTGCTGAGCGGTATGAAGGCGACGCAGTACTTC | CASRVLSGMKATQYF
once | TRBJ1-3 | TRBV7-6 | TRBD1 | TGTGCCAGCAGCCCCCTCGGGGGACAGGGAGACACCATATATTTT | CASSPLGGQGDTIYF
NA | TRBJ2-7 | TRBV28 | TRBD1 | TGTGCCAGCAGTTCGAGGACAGGGTCCTACGAGCAGTACTTC | CASSSRTGSYEQYF
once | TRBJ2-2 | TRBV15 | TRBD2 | TGTGCCACCAGCAGAGAGGGCGGAGGCGGGACTAGCACCGGGGAGCTGTTTTTT | CATSREGGGGTSTGELFF
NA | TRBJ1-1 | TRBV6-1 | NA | TGTGCCAGCACCCTAAGTCACAGGGTGACTGAAGCTTTCTTT | CASTLSHRVTEAFF
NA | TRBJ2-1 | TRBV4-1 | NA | TGCGCCAGCAGCCAAGAGGTGAGGAATGAGCAGTTCTTC | CASSQEVRNEQFF
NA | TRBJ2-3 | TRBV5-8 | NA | TGTGCCAGCAGCTTTCAAGATACGCAGTATTTT | CASSFQDTQYF
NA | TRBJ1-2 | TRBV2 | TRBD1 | TGTGCCAGCACTGGGACAGGGGGCGGCTATGGCTACACCTTC | CASTGTGGGYGYTF
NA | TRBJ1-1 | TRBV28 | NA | TGTGCCAGCGTGGTAGGCGGGGGAATTAAAGAAGCTTTCTTT | CASVVGGGIKEAFF
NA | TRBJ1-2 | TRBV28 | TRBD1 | TGTGCCAACAGCTCACAGGGGAGGGACTATGGCTACACCTTC | CANSSQGRDYGYTF
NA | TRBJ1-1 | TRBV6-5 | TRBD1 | TGTGCCAGCAGTTATGGGCAGGGGGTCCTACCTGAAGCTTTCTTT | CASSYGQGVLPEAFF
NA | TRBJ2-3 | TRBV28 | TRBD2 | TGTGCCAGCAGTTACAGCGGGATTAGGGCAGATACGCAGTATTTT | CASSYSGIRADTQYF
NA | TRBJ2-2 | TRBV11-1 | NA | TGTGCCAGCAGCCCCGTCAGAAACACCGGGGAGCTGTTTTTT | CASSPVRNTGELFF
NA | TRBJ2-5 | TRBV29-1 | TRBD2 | TGCAGCGTCCCCAGCGGGACTAGACAAGGGACCCAGTACTTC | CSVPSGTRQGTQYF